This T cell receptor beta chain was captured by sequencing in a study of cytomegalovirus exposure and HLA in healthy donors. Study in general: As released early, the data held some 85 million unique TCRs from HLA-typed donors.

Study conclusions and caveats: Many donors carried some public TCRs, although rarity characterized most TCR sequences. CMV serostatus was the sole immune exposure information available.

In regard to this clone: Its target is unknown.

The PCR ran on 60 Vbeta and 13 Jbeta primers. Original handling: Roughly 9.9 million shared chains were among the approximately 87 million unique TCR beta chains that a later analysis counted. Produced via immunoSEQ multiplex PCR; TCRdb's table is partial and in-frame only. D and trimming come from the DNA, and the V and J calls and clone size come from that table. This sample contains around 140,000 clones. Deletions cut 3 bases from V and 2 bases from J, with 12 bases between. This CDR3 is built from 15 residues. Germline CDR1 WSHSY, CDR2 SAAADI. This sequence joins TRBV10-2 and TRBJ2-3, with a tentative D call TRBD2 (6 bases). The origin of this receptor is a woman between 18 and 29 years old in good health and CMV-seronegative. Sequences were obtained from PBMCs. The CDR3 spells CASSELADITDTQYF. DNA for the CDR3: TGCGCCAGCAGTGAACTAGCAGATATCACAGATACGCAGTATTTT.